These 9 T cell receptor beta chains were all obtained from the same sample, sequenced in a study of T cell responses to AZD1222 COVID-19 vaccine. Sequencing used immunoSEQ multiplex PCR; TCRdb keeps in-frame clones, though not all of them. The repertoire holds 150,000 or so clones, with roughly 87% as singletons. Sequenced material: peripheral blood, taken 28 days after the second AZD1222 dose. These receptors originate from an adult who received the AZD1222 COVID-19 vaccine.

The J gene is TRBJ2-1, the V gene TRBV5-5; 9 nucleotides align to TRBD1. The J segment lost 2 bases and the V segment lost 4 bases, leaving 7 bases of the junction unmatched. The CDR3 totals 16 residues. In germline, CDR1 is SGHKS, CDR2 YYEKEE (reference sequence). The CDR3 nucleotides read TGTGCCAGCAGCAGACCCGGGACAGGGACCTACAATGAGCAGTTCTTC. It specifies CASSRPGTGTYNEQFF.

The chain joins TRBV15 to TRBJ2-3; D perhaps matches TRBD2 (6 bases). The V and J ends lost 0 bases and 8 bases respectively, with 15 bases between them. CDR1 is LNHNV and CDR2 is YYDKDF in the germline V gene (reference sequence). The CDR3 contains 15 residues. The CDR3 sequence: CATSRDSGGSGTQYF. For the CDR3, the DNA is TGTGCCACCAGCAGAGATAGTGGGGGGTCGGGTACGCAGTATTTT.

This clone was found once. The gene calls are TRBV7-3 and TRBJ2-3; D is ambiguous. Germline CDR1 is SGHTA and CDR2 is FQGTGA. The V gene lost 2 bases and the J gene lost 3 bases, with 6 bases spanning the gap. The CDR3 contains 13 residues. The chain's CDR3 is CASSLAYTDTQYF. In DNA form, the CDR3 reads TGTGCCAGCAGCTTAGCCTATACAGATACGCAGTATTTT.

The chain combines TRBV4-1 with TRBJ2-1, with D tentatively TRBD2 (5 bases). The germline gives CDR1 MGHRA, CDR2 YSYEKL. V shed 2 bases and J shed 4 bases, with 6 bases lying between them. The CDR3 extends over 13 amino acids. CDR3 amino acids: CASSQPGYNEQFF. CDR3 bases: TGCGCCAGCAGCCAACCGGGGTACAATGAGCAGTTCTTC.

This chain joins TRBV5-1 and TRBJ2-6; D possibly uses TRBD1 or TRBD2 (5 bases each). The CDR3 covers 15 residues. Trimming took 7 bases from V and 0 from J, leaving 11 bases between them. CDR1 SGHRS and CDR2 YFSETQ come from the germline V gene. CDR3 sequence reads: CASDSGVSGANVLTF. The DNA for the CDR3 is TGCGCCAGCGACAGCGGAGTCTCTGGGGCCAACGTCCTGACTTTC. The whole variable domain, remainder taken from reference TRBV5-1 and TRBJ2-6, is KAGVTQTPRYLIKTRGQQVTLSCSPISGHRSVSWYQQTPGQGLQFLFEYFSETQRNKGNFPGRFSGRQFSNSRSEMNVSTLELGDSALYLCASDSGVSGANVLTFGAGSRLTVL.

The table lists this clone with a count of one. This chain joins TRBV27 and TRBJ1-4; D may be TRBD1 (5 bases). V was shortened by 7 bases and J by 8 bases, with 20 bases between the two germline ends. Germline CDR1 MNHEY, CDR2 SMNVEV (reference sequence). The CDR3 extends over 15 amino acids. The DNA for the CDR3 is TGTGCCAGCACCTCTCCGGGGGACGCAACAGAAAAACTGTTTTTT. Translating it yields CASTSPGDATEKLFF.

The chain links TRBV27 to TRBJ1-6, with D tentatively TRBD1 (6 bases). The V end lost 8 bases, the J end lost 7 bases, and 12 bases lay between the germline ends. CDR3 size: 13 residues. The germline CDR1 and CDR2 sequences are MNHEY and SMNVEV (reference sequence). The CDR3 sequence is CASWDMQNSPLHF. The CDR3 DNA is TGTGCCAGCTGGGACATGCAGAATTCACCCCTCCACTTT.

This chain uses TRBV28 with TRBJ1-2, with 7 bases fitting TRBD1. Germline CDR1 MDHEN, CDR2 SYDVKM. V dropped 1 base and J dropped 4; count of bases not matched to a gene: 3. CDR3 length: 14 residues. The DNA of the CDR3 is TGTGCCAGCAGTTTATCGGGGACAGTCTATGGCTACACCTTC. Translated, it gives CASSLSGTVYGYTF.

DNA for the CDR3: TGTGCCAGCAGTGAAGAGATGGGGGGCGAAACCCAGTACTTC. Amino acid sequence: CASSEEMGGETQYF. This chain links TRBV2 with TRBJ2-5; D may match TRBD1 or TRBD2 (6 bases each). CDR1 is SNHLY, CDR2 FYNNEI, per germline. V lost 1 base and J 8 bases, leaving 14 bases between the germline ends. The CDR3 contains 14 residues.